This TCR beta chain was documented in a study of blood T cell repertoires in COVID-19. Background on the study: The analysed material was cDNA or gDNA that came from T cells, B-cell-depleted T cells, or PBMCs.

Libraries were prepared by immunoSEQ multiplex PCR; TCRdb keeps only in-frame clonotypes and omits some of them. The sample contains some 83,000 clones, roughly nine tenths of which appear only once. This clone was counted once. Trimming cost V 6 bases and J 4 bases; bases outside gene matches: 6. This CDR3 region has 14 residues. CDR1 MNHEY and CDR2 SVGAGI come from the germline V gene. The sequencing sample was made of peripheral blood. The TCR originated in a man aged 80 or over in a cohort sampled during active COVID-19. The chain is built from TRBV6-5 and TRBJ1-5, with 7 positions matching TRBD1. For the CDR3, the DNA is TGTGCCAGCAGACAGGGGACGAGAAATCAGCCCCAGCATTTT. It translates to CASRQGTRNQPQHF.